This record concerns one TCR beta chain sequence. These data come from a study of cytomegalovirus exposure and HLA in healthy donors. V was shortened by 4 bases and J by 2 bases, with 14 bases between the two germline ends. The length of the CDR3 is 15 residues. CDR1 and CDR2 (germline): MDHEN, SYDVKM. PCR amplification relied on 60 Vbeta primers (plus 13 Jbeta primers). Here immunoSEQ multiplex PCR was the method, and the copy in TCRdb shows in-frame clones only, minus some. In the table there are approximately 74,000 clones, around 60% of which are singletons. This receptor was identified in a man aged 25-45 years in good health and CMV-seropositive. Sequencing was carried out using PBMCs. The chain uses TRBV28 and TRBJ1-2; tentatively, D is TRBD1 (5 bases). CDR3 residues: CASSSLGEANYGYTF. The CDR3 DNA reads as TGTGCCAGCAGTTCCTTAGGGGAAGCGAACTATGGCTACACCTTC.